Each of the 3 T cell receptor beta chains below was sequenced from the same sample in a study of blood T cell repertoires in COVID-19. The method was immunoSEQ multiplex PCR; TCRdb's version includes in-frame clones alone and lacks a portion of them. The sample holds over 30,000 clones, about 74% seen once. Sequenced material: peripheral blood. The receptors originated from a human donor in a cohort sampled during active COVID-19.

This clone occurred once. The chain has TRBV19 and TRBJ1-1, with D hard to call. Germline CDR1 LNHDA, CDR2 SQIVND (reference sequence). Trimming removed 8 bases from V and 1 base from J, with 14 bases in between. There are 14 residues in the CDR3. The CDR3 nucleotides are TGTGCCAGTCGTTACGGGAACACGAACACTGAAGCTTTCTTT. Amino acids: CASRYGNTNTEAFF.

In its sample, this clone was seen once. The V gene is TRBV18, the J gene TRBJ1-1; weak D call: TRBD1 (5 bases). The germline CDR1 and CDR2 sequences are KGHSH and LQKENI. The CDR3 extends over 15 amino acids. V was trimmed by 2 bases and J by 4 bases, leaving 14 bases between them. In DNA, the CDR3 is TGTGCCAGCTCACCAGGTTTACAGGTCGCCACTGAAGCTTTCTTT. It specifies CASSPGLQVATEAFF.

The CDR3 loop is CASSFTGVGNEQYF. Here the CDR3 DNA reads TGCGCCAGCAGCTTCACAGGGGTCGGGAACGAGCAGTACTTC. The chain has TRBV5-1 and TRBJ2-7; 7 nucleotides align to TRBD1. The CDR3 is 14 amino acids. Germline V gene data show CDR1 as SGHRS and CDR2 as YFSETQ. With 2 bases clipped from V and 5 bases from J, the junction kept 7 bases outside the gene matches.